Following are 3 T cell receptor beta chains from one sample sequenced in a study of cytomegalovirus exposure and HLA in healthy donors. Researchers ran the PCR with 60 Vbeta and 13 Jbeta primers. TCRdb's copy holds only in-frame clones and misses some; the assay was immunoSEQ multiplex PCR. The sample lists about 130,000 clones; more than 60% were seen once. The sequencing sample was made of PBMCs. All receptors come from a woman aged 40 to 50 in good health and CMV-seronegative.

This clone appeared a single time. The chain joins TRBV6-6 to TRBJ2-7; TRBD1 agrees at 8 bases. Per germline, CDR1 MNHNY and CDR2 SVGAGI (reference sequence). Unmatched junction bases numbered 9, after V lost 6 bases and J lost 2 bases. The CDR3 is 15 residues long. Written as DNA, the CDR3 is TGTGCCAGCAGCCAAACCGGACAGGGCACCTACGAGCAGTACTTC. Protein product: CASSQTGQGTYEQYF.

CDR3 protein: CASSYTAGGGSNEQFF. Here the CDR3 DNA reads TGTGCCAGCAGTTATACGGCAGGGGGCGGGAGCAATGAGCAGTTCTTC. The chain uses TRBV6-6 and TRBJ2-1; D possibly corresponds to TRBD1 (8 bases). In germline, CDR1 is MNHNY, CDR2 SVGAGI (reference sequence). The CDR3 has 16 residues. The ends were cut back, 3 bases at V and 6 bases at J, with 18 bases in the middle.

The chain joins TRBV27 to TRBJ2-4; D remains unclear. The CDR3 has 14 amino acids. V was shortened by 4 bases and J by 0 bases, with 7 bases between the two germline ends. Germline V gene lookup returns CDR1 MNHEY and CDR2 SMNVEV (reference sequence). This chain's CDR3 is CASSSRLAKNIQYF. CDR3 bases: TGTGCCAGCAGTTCTCGACTAGCCAAAAACATTCAGTACTTC.